The clone carrying this T cell receptor (beta chain) has a handful of counts. It was RNA transcripts that yielded the amplified TCR beta CDR3 regions. The TCR CDR3 was amplified in a first-round RT-PCR using the HTBI primer set. TCRdb fed the multiplex PCR reads into MiXCR, producing one record per CDR3 protein. Of about half a million distinct CDR3 sequences listed, 22% were seen once; the top ten hold approximately 54%. The ends were cut back, 5 bases at V and 3 bases at J, with 22 bases in the middle. The CDR3 runs 17 residues. The V gene's germline CDR1 is SGHVS and CDR2 FNYEAQ. The data derive from a study of T cells in Graves' hyperthyroidism and ophthalmopathy. Source material for PBMCs was less than 12 ml fresh peripheral blood.

The source of this sequence is a woman aged 70-85 years with Graves' ophthalmopathy. Sequenced material: blood. The gene calls are TRBV7-6 and TRBJ1-1; D call uncertain. CDR3 bases: TGTGCCAGCAGCCGAACCGCGTCGGGCGGGAGGCACACTGAAGCTTTCTTT. Translated, it gives CASSRTASGGRHTEAFF.